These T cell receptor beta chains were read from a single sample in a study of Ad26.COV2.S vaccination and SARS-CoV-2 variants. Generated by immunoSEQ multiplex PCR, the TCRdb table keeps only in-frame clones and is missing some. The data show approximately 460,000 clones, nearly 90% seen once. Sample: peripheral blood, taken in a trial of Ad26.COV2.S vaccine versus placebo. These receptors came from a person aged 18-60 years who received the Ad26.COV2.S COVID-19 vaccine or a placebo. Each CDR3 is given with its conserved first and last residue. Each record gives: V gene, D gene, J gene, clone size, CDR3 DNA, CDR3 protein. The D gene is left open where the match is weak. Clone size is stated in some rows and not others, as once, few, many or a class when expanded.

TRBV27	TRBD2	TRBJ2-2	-	TGTGCCAGCAGAACCGGGCGGGAGCGAGGCACCGGGGAGCTGTTTTTT	CASRTGRERGTGELFF
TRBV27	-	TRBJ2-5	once	TGTGCCAGCAGTCCGCCGGACCGAAGAGGAGAGACCCAGTACTTC	CASSPPDRRGETQYF
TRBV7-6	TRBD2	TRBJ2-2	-	TGTGCCAGCAGCTTAGCGCCCGCGGGGGGGCCTGGCGGGGAGCTGTTTTTT	CASSLAPAGGPGGELFF
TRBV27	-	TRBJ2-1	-	TGTGCCAGCAGCACCACGGGAGCTAGGTACAATGAGCAGTTCTTC	CASSTTGARYNEQFF
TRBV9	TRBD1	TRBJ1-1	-	TGTGCCAGCAGCGGAGACAGGGCGGGTACTGAAGCTTTCTTT	CASSGDRAGTEAFF
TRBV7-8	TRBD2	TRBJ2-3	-	TGTGCCAGCAGCCGAGGACTAGCGGGAGTGGGGGCAGATACGCAGTATTTT	CASSRGLAGVGADTQYF
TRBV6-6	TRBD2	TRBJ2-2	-	TGTGCCAGCAGTCCAACCCCCGGGACGGGGGGAATCGGGGAGCTGTTTTTT	CASSPTPGTGGIGELFF
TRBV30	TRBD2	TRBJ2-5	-	TGTGCCTGGAGTGGACACTCGGGGGGCCAAGAGACCCAGTACTTC	CAWSGHSGGQETQYF
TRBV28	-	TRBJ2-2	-	TGTGCCAGCACCCTAGCTGCTCATACCGGGGAGCTGTTTTTT	CASTLAAHTGELFF
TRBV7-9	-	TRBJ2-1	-	TGTGCCAGCAGCCGGAACAAAACCCGTTACAATGAGCAGTTCTTC	CASSRNKTRYNEQFF
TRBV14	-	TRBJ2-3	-	TGTGCCAGCAGCCAAATTAGAGACACGCAGTATTTT	CASSQIRDTQYF
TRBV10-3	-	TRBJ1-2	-	TGTGCCATCAGTCCTAACTATGGCTACACCTTC	CAISPNYGYTF
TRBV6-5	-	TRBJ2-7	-	TGTGCCAGCACTCTAGGGGCAGGGCGGCGGGAGCAGTACTTC	CASTLGAGRREQYF
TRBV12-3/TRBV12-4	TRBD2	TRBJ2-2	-	TGTGCCAGCAGACCCGCGGGGGCCGGGGAGCTGTTTTTT	CASRPAGAGELFF
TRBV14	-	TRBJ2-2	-	TGTGCCAGCCGGAAGGGTGGACAAACGAACACCGGGGAGCTGTTTTTT	CASRKGGQTNTGELFF
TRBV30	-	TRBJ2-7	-	TGTGCCTGGAGTCAGGCGCCCCGACCGTACGAGCAGTACTTC	CAWSQAPRPYEQYF
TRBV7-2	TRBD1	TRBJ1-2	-	TGTGCCAGCAGCCCATCCCCGGGACAGCTCTATGGCTACACCTTC	CASSPSPGQLYGYTF
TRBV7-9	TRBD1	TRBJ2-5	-	TGTGCCAGCAGCTCTGGACAGGGAAAAGAGACCCAGTACTTC	CASSSGQGKETQYF
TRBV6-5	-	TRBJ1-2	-	TGTGCCAGCAGTAACAGCTACTATGGCTACACCTTC	CASSNSYYGYTF
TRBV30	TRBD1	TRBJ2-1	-	TGTGCCTGGAGGGAGACAGGGAGAACATCCTACAATGAGCAGTTCTTC	CAWRETGRTSYNEQFF
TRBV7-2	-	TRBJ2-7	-	TGTGCCAGCAGCTTAGAGGGAAACCGGATCTCCTACGAGCAGTACTTC	CASSLEGNRISYEQYF
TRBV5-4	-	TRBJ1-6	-	TGTGCCAGCAGCCTGGGCAGGGTTAATTCACCCCTCCACTTT	CASSLGRVNSPLHF
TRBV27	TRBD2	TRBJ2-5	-	TGTGCCAGCAGACCTCTAGCGGGAGAAGAGACCCAGTACTTC	CASRPLAGEETQYF
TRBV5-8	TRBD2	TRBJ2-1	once	TGTGCCAGCAGCTTAAGGTTCGCGGGAGGGCAGTTCTTC	CASSLRFAGGQFF
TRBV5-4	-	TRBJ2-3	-	TGTGCCAGCAGCTTGGGGGCGGACACTATCACAGATACGCAGTATTTT	CASSLGADTITDTQYF
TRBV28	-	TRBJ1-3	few	TGTGCCAGCAGTTTATTAGGGGCTACAAACACCATATATTTT	CASSLLGATNTIYF
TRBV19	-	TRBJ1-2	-	TGTGCCAGTAGTATAGTAGCCACGTCCTTTTCAGGGAGCTATGGCTACACCTTC	CASSIVATSFSGSYGYTF
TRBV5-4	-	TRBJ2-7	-	TGTGCCAGCAGCTTCTGGGGGGCAGACGAGCAGTACTTC	CASSFWGADEQYF
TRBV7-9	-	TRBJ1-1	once	TGTGCCAGCAGCTTAGTACAGGTGAACACTGAAGCTTTCTTT	CASSLVQVNTEAFF
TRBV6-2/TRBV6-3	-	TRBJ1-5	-	TGTGCCAGCAGTTCCACAGGGCTTAGCAATCAGCCCCAGCATTTT	CASSSTGLSNQPQHF
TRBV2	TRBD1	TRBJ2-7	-	TGTGCCAGCAGTGAAAGCTTTTGGACAGGGGCTTCCTACGAGCAGTACTTC	CASSESFWTGASYEQYF
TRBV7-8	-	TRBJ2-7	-	TGTGCCAGCAGCTTAGGCGATAGAGCGATCGGCGAGCAGTACTTC	CASSLGDRAIGEQYF
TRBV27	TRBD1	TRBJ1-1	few	TGTGCCAGCAGACCGGACAGGGCCGGGCTTAGCACTGAAGCTTTCTTT	CASRPDRAGLSTEAFF
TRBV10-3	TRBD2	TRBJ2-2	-	TGTGCCATCAGTGAGTCGAAGGGGACTAGCGCCCGGGAGACTAACACCGGGGAGCTGTTTTTT	CAISESKGTSARETNTGELFF
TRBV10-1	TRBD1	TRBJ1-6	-	TGCGCCGCAAAAACAGGGGCTGGTTCACCCCTCCACTTT	CAAKTGAGSPLHF
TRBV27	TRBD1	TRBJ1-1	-	TGTGCCAGCAGAGAGAAGACAGGGCCCACTGAAGCTTTCTTT	CASREKTGPTEAFF
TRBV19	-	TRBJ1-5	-	TGTGCCAGTAGTATTCTAGGGGGTAGCAATCAGCCCCAGCATTTT	CASSILGGSNQPQHF
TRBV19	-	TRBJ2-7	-	TGTGCCAGTAGTAGGAACGAGCAGTACTTC	CASSRNEQYF
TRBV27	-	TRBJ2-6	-	TGTGCCAGCAGTTTCGGGGTCCCCCTAGGAGGGGCCAACGTCCTGACTTTC	CASSFGVPLGGANVLTF
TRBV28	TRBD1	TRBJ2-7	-	TGTGCCAGCAGTTTGGGGGACAGGGATTACGAGCAGTACTTC	CASSLGDRDYEQYF
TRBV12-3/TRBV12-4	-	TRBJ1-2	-	TGTGCCAGCAGTTATCAGGAGAACTATGGCTACACCTTC	CASSYQENYGYTF
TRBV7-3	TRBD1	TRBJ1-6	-	TGTGCCAGCAGTACTACCGGGACAGGGGGTTCACCCCTCCACTTT	CASSTTGTGGSPLHF
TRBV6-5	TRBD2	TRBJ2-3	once	TGTGCCAGCAGTCCCGGACTAGGCGGCCCAGATACGCAGTATTTT	CASSPGLGGPDTQYF
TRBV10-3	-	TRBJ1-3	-	TGTGCCATCAGTGAGTCGAATCCGCGCTCTGGAAACACCATATATTTT	CAISESNPRSGNTIYF
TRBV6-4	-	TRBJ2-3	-	TGTGCCAGCAGTGTTGAAGGTATCACAGATACGCAGTATTTT	CASSVEGITDTQYF
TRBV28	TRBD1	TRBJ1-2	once	TGTGCCAGCAGGATTGGTGGGACAGGGGAGGCCTATGGCTACACCTTC	CASRIGGTGEAYGYTF
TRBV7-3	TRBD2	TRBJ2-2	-	TGTGCCAGCAGCTTAAGGGGGACTAGCGGGAACACCGGGGAGCTGTTTTTT	CASSLRGTSGNTGELFF
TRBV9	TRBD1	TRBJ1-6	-	TGTGCCAGCAGCGGACAGGGGGCGGGATGGCCCCTCCACTTT	CASSGQGAGWPLHF
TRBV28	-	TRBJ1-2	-	TGTGCCAGCACCGACTTCTATGGCTACACCTTC	CASTDFYGYTF